Listed below are T cell receptor beta chains from one sample, sequenced in a study of T cell responses to AZD1222 COVID-19 vaccine. Measured with immunoSEQ multiplex PCR; TCRdb has only the in-frame clones, and not every one. The repertoire has approximately 180,000 clones, around 94% of them found once; the top ten carry roughly 10%. Sample: peripheral blood, taken on day 0 of AZD1222 vaccination. These receptors all come from an adult in good health. CDR3s include the opening cysteine and the closing phenylalanine or tryptophan. A D gene is named only where the DNA matches it firmly. Clone size is shown for a subset of rows, as once, few, many or a class of expanded clone.

V gene	clone size	J gene	D gene	CDR3 protein	CDR3 DNA
TRBV11-1	-	TRBJ1-1	-	CASSFREGLQTEAFF	TGTGCCAGCAGCTTTAGGGAGGGTCTTCAGACTGAAGCTTTCTTT
TRBV6-5	-	TRBJ1-1	TRBD1	CASRDRVGNTEAFF	TGTGCCAGCAGGGACAGGGTAGGGAACACTGAAGCTTTCTTT
TRBV24-1	-	TRBJ1-2	-	CATSAGRPYGYTF	TGTGCCACCAGTGCAGGCCGCCCCTATGGCTACACCTTC
TRBV30	-	TRBJ1-1	-	CAVESGAYEAFF	TGTGCCGTGGAGTCGGGGGCTTATGAAGCTTTCTTT
TRBV7-9	-	TRBJ1-2	TRBD1	CASSLEGQASSYTF	TGTGCCAGCAGCTTAGAGGGACAGGCCAGTAGCTACACCTTC
TRBV11-2	-	TRBJ1-2	TRBD1	CASSATTGDGYTF	TGTGCCAGCAGCGCAACGACAGGGGATGGCTACACCTTC
TRBV9	-	TRBJ1-2	-	CASSPRSANYGYTF	TGTGCCAGCAGCCCGAGGTCGGCTAACTATGGCTACACCTTC
TRBV5-5	-	TRBJ1-4	TRBD1	CASSLGQGALDEKLFF	TGTGCCAGCAGCTTGGGACAGGGGGCGCTCGATGAAAAACTGTTTTTT
TRBV7-2	-	TRBJ1-5	TRBD1	CASSSMGTGGRKSQPQHF	TGTGCCAGCAGCTCCATGGGTACAGGGGGTAGGAAAAGTCAGCCCCAGCATTTT
TRBV30	once	TRBJ1-1	-	CAWSVLGSHTEAFF	TGTGCCTGGAGTGTACTGGGATCGCACACTGAAGCTTTCTTT
TRBV7-2	-	TRBJ1-2	-	CASSLPGLYGYTF	TGTGCCAGCAGCTTACCCGGGCTCTATGGCTACACCTTC
TRBV20-1	-	TRBJ1-5	TRBD1	CSASSHTGGMEPQHF	TGCAGTGCTAGTAGTCACACAGGGGGCATGGAGCCCCAGCATTTT
TRBV7-8	-	TRBJ1-2	TRBD1	CASSLRTGGSLGYTF	TGTGCCAGCAGCTTGAGGACAGGGGGCTCCTTAGGCTACACCTTC
TRBV6-4	-	TRBJ2-2	-	CASSDSYGYPNTGELFF	TGTGCCAGCAGTGACTCATATGGGTACCCGAACACCGGGGAGCTGTTTTTT
TRBV7-2	-	TRBJ2-2	-	CASSFPGNTGELFF	TGTGCCAGCAGCTTTCCCGGGAACACCGGGGAGCTGTTTTTT
TRBV2	-	TRBJ2-1	-	CASSAGGPLNEQFF	TGTGCCAGCAGTGCCGGGGGCCCCCTTAATGAGCAGTTCTTC
TRBV9	once	TRBJ1-3	-	CASSSSVGSGNTIYF	TGTGCCAGCAGCTCCTCAGTTGGCTCTGGAAACACCATATATTTT